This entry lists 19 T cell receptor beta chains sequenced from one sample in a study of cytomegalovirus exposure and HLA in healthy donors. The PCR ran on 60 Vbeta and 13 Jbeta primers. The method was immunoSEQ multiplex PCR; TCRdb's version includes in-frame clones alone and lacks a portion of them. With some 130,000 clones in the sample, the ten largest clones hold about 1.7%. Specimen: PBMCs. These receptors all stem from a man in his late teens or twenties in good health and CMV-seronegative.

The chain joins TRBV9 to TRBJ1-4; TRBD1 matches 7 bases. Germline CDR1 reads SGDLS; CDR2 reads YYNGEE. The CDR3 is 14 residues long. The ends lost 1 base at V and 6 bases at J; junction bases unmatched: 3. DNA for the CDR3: TGTGCCAGCAGCGTACAGGGGGGAGATGAAAAACTGTTTTTT. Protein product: CASSVQGGDEKLFF. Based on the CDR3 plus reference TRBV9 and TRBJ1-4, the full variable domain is DSGVTQTPKHLITATGQRVTLRCSPRSGDLSVYWYQQSLDQGLQFLIQYYNGEERAKGNILERFSAQQFPDLHSELNLSSLELGDSALYFCASSVQGGDEKLFFGSGTQLSVL.

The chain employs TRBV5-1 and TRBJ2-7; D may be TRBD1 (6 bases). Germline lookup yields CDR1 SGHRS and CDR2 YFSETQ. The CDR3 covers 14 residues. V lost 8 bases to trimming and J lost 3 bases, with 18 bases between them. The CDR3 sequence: CASIMPDRFYEQYF. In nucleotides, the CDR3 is TGCGCCAGTATAATGCCGGACAGATTCTACGAGCAGTACTTC.

CDR3 coding DNA: TGTGCCAGCAGCTTAGCCGGGGGAAGGCGGGGCGAGACCCAGTACTTC. This sequence encodes CASSLAGGRRGETQYF. The chain employs TRBV7-2 and TRBJ2-5; D is possibly TRBD2 (6 bases). Germline V gives CDR1 SGHTA, CDR2 FQGNSA. This CDR3 has 16 residues. V was trimmed by 0 bases and J by 5 bases, leaving 16 bases between them. Filled out from reference TRBV7-2 and TRBJ2-5, the complete variable domain reads GAGVSQSPSNKVTEKGKDVELRCDPISGHTALYWYRQSLGQGLEFLIYFQGNSAPDKSGLPSDRFSAERTGGSVSTLTIQRTQQEDSAVYLCASSLAGGRRGETQYFGPGTRLLVL.

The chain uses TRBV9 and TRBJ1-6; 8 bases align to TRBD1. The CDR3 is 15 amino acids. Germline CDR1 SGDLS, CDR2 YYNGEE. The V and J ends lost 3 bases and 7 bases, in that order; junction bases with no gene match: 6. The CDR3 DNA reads TGTGCCAGCAGCGCCGGGGACAGGACGAATTCACCCCTCCACTTT. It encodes CASSAGDRTNSPLHF.

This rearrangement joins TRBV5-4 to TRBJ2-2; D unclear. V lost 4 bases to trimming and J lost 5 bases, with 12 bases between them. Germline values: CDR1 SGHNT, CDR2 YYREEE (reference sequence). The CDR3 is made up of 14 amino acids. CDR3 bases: TGTGCCAGCAGCCCCCCAGTATGGACCGGGGAGCTGTTTTTT. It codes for CASSPPVWTGELFF.

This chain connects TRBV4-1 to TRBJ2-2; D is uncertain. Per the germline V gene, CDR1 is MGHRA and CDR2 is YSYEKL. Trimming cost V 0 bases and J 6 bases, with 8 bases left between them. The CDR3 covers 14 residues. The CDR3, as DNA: TGCGCCAGCAGCCAAGATCGAGTGGCCGGGGAGCTGTTTTTT. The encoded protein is CASSQDRVAGELFF.

The CDR3, as DNA: TGTGCCAGCACCCCCCCGGGACTAGTTCCCACAGATACGCAGTATTTT. Its translation: CASTPPGLVPTDTQYF. The rearrangement uses TRBV28 and TRBJ2-3; 8 bases fit TRBD2. The CDR3 covers 16 residues. Germline CDR1 MDHEN, CDR2 SYDVKM. The V and J ends lost 7 bases and 2 bases, in that order; junction bases with no gene match: 11.

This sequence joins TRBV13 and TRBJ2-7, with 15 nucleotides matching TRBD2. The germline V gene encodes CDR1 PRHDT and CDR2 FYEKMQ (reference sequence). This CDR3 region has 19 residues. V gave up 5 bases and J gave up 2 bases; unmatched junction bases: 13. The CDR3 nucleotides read TGTGCCAGCAGCCCCGGACTAGCGGGGGGGCTGCACCAACCCTACGAGCAGTACTTC. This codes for CASSPGLAGGLHQPYEQYF.

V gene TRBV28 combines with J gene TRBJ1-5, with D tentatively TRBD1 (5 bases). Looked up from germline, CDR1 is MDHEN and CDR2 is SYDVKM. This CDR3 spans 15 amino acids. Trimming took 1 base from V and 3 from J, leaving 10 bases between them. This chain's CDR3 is CASSLLGQNNQPQHF. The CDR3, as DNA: TGTGCCAGCAGTTTATTGGGGCAGAACAATCAGCCCCAGCATTTT.

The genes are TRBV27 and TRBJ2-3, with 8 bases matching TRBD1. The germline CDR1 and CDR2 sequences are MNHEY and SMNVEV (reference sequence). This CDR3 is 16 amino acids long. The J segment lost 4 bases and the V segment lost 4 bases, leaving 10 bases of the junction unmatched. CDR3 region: CASSWGTGRIPDTQYF. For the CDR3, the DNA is TGTGCCAGCAGTTGGGGGACAGGCAGGATTCCAGATACGCAGTATTTT.

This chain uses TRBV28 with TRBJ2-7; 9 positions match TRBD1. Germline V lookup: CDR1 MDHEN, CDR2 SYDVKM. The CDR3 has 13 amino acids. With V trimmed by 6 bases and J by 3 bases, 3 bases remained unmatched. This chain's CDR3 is CASSWGQGYEQYF. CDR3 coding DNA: TGTGCCAGCAGCTGGGGACAGGGCTACGAGCAGTACTTC.

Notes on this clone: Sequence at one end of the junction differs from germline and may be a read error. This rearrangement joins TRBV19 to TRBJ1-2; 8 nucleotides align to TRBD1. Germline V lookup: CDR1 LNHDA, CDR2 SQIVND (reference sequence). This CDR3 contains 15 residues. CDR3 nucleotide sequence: TGTGCCAGTAGTGTAGACAGGGGCGCTTCGGGTGGCTACACCTTC. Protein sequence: CASSVDRGASGGYTF.

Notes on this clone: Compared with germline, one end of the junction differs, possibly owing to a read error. DNA for the CDR3: TGTGCCAGCAGTTTGGACAGGGGGCATCAGCCCCAGCATTTT. It yields the protein CASSLDRGHQPQHF. V usage is TRBV5-4 and J usage is TRBJ1-5, with 11 bases that match TRBD1. The CDR3 length is 14 residues. Germline lookup yields CDR1 SGHNT and CDR2 YYREEE (reference sequence).

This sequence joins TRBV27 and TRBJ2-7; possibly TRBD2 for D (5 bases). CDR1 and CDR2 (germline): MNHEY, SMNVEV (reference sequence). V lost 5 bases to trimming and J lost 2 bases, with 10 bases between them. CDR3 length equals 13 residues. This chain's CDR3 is CASSRAATYEQYF. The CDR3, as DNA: TGTGCCAGCAGTAGAGCGGCTACCTACGAGCAGTACTTC.

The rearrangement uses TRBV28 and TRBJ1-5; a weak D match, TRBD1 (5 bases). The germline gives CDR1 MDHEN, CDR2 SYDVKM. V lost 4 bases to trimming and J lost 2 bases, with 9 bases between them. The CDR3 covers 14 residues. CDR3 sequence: CASSSTTGNQPQHF. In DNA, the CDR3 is TGTGCCAGCAGTTCCACGACAGGCAATCAGCCCCAGCATTTT.

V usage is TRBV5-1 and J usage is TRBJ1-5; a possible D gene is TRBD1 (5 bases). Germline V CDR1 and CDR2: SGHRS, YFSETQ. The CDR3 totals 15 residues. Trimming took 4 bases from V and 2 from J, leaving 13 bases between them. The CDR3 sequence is CASSHGGGGNQPQHF. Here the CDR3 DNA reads TGCGCCAGCAGCCATGGGGGGGGAGGCAATCAGCCCCAGCATTTT.

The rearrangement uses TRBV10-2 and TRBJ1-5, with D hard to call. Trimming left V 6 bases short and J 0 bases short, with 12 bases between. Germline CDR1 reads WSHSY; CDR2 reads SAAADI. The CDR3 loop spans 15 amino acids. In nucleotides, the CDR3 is TGCGCCAGCAGGCCAGGACTATATAGCAATCAGCCCCAGCATTTT. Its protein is CASRPGLYSNQPQHF.

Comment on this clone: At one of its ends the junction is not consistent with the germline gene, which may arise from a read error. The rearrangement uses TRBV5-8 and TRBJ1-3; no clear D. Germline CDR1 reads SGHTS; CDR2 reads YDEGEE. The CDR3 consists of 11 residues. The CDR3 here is CASSLQSSTLF. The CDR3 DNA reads TGTGCCAGCAGCTTACAGAGTAGTACCCTTTTT. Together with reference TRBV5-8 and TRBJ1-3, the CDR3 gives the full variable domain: EAGVTQSPTHLIKTRGQQATLRCSPISGHTSVYWYQQALGLGLQFLLWYDEGEERNRGNFPPRFSGRQFPNYSSELNVNALELEDSALYLCASSLQSSTLFGEGSWLTVV.

CDR3 loop: CASSPWTSGGAPETQYF. CDR3 DNA sequence: TGTGCCAGCAGTCCGTGGACTAGCGGGGGGGCCCCGGAGACCCAGTACTTC. The J gene is TRBJ2-5, the V gene TRBV28, with TRBD2 identical over 15 bases. Trimming cost V 5 bases and J 5 bases; bases outside gene matches: 9. CDR3 length equals 17 residues. Germline V CDR1 and CDR2: MDHEN, SYDVKM.